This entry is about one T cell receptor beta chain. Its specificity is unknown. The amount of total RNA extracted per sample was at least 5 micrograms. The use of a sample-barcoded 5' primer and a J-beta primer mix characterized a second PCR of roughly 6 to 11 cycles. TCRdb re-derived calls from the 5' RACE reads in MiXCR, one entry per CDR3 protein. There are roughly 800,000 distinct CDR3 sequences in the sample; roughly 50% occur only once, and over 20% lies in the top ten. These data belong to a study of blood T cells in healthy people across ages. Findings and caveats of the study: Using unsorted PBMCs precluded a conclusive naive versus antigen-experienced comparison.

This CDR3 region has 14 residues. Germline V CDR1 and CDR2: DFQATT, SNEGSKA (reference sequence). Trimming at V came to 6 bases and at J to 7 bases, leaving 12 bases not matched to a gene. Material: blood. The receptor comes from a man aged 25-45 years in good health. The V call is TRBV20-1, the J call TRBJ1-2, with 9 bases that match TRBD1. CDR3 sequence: CSAAHRDRVAGYTF. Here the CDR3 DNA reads TGCAGTGCCGCCCACCGGGACAGGGTCGCTGGCTACACCTTC.